The 8 T cell receptor beta chains below all came from one sample that was sequenced in a study of T-cell reconstitution after alpha-beta-depleted transplantation in children. Unique molecular identifiers tagged the TCRbeta library. TCRdb reprocessed the PCR reads via MiXCR and lists one record per CDR3 protein. The table has hundreds of thousands of distinct CDR3 sequences, roughly 15% seen once. The sample here was PBMCs from the stem cell graft donor, taken from the stem cell graft. Every receptor here comes from a human donor who donated a stem cell graft to a child with acute myeloid leukemia.

Ten or more counts support this clonotype. The chain is built from TRBV5-5 and TRBJ1-1, with a weak D call TRBD1 (6 bases). Trimming removed 4 bases from V and 0 bases from J, with 16 bases in between. Germline CDR1 SGHKS, CDR2 YYEKEE (reference sequence). The CDR3 length is 16 residues. In nucleotides, the CDR3 is TGTGCCAGCAGCCCCCCACCAGGGGCAATGAACACTGAAGCTTTCTTT. This gives the protein CASSPPPGAMNTEAFF.

As to this clonotype: A much more abundant neighbour one base away suggests this may be a read error. The rearrangement uses TRBV6-5 and TRBJ1-1, with TRBD1 as a possible D gene (5 bases). Trimming removed 8 bases at V and 6 bases at J, with 13 bases between. The CDR3 covers 12 residues. The germline CDR1 and CDR2 sequences are MNHEY and SVGAGI. As DNA, the CDR3 is TGTGCCAGCGGACTTAGGGGATCTGAAGCTTTCTTT. It codes for CASGLRGSEAFF.

The gene calls are TRBV13 and TRBJ2-7; a possible D gene is TRBD2 (6 bases). Trimming left V 5 bases short and J 2 bases short, with 19 bases between. This CDR3 region has 16 residues. CDR1 PRHDT and CDR2 FYEKMQ come from the germline V gene (reference sequence). The CDR3 region is CASSDGGGPETYEQYV. The CDR3 DNA reads as TGTGCCAGCAGCGATGGTGGAGGGCCAGAGACCTACGAGCAGTACGTC.

The J gene is TRBJ1-5, the V gene TRBV10-3; a possible D gene is TRBD1 (5 bases). Per germline, CDR1 ENHRY and CDR2 SYGVKD. The CDR3 is made up of 15 amino acids. The germline V and J ends were trimmed by 0 bases and 0 bases, with 6 bases remaining between them. The DNA of the CDR3 is TGTGCCATCAGTGAGTCGGGACTTAGCAATCAGCCCCAGCATTTT. Its translation is CAISESGLSNQPQHF.

This clonotype was found many times. The J gene is TRBJ2-7, the V gene TRBV10-3, with D tentatively TRBD1 (7 bases). With 6 bases removed from V and 2 bases from J, the gap between germline ends came to 11 bases. Germline V gene sequence: CDR1 ENHRY, CDR2 SYGVKD. This CDR3 contains 13 residues. The CDR3 here is CAIRGRGAYEQYF. CDR3 in DNA: TGTGCCATCAGGGGCAGGGGGGCCTACGAGCAGTACTTC.

The genes are TRBV7-3 and TRBJ2-1, with D perhaps TRBD2 (6 bases). The CDR3 loop spans 16 amino acids. Germline assignment: CDR1 SGHTA and CDR2 FQGTGA. The germline V and J ends were trimmed by 2 bases and 6 bases, with 17 bases remaining between them. CDR3 nucleotides: TGTGCCAGCAGCTTATTGGGCCGGGTGGAGGGCAATGAGCAGTTCTTC. It encodes CASSLLGRVEGNEQFF.

This clonotype occurred a few times. The chain has TRBV28 and TRBJ1-1; D unresolved. From germline, CDR1 is MDHEN and CDR2 SYDVKM. Trimming pared 6 bases from V and 6 bases from J, leaving 11 bases between. The CDR3 is 12 amino acids. The CDR3 loop is CASRRTPAEAFF. CDR3 sequence (DNA): TGTGCCAGCAGACGGACGCCCGCTGAAGCTTTCTTT.

This clonotype was recorded a few times. This chain links TRBV20-1 with TRBJ1-1, with a possible D match to TRBD1 (5 bases). V lost 8 bases, J lost 0 bases, and 13 bases lay in between. Germline V CDR1 and CDR2: DFQATT, SNEGSKA (reference sequence). The CDR3 length is 13 residues. The CDR3 region is CSMGGNMNTEAFF. CDR3 coding DNA: TGCAGTATGGGGGGGAATATGAACACTGAAGCTTTCTTT.